This T cell receptor beta chain was identified in a study of T cells in Graves' hyperthyroidism and ophthalmopathy. The CDR3 contains 15 residues. Trimming removed 3 bases from V and 1 base from J, with 13 bases in between. Germline lookup yields CDR1 SGHRS and CDR2 YFSETQ. On this clonotype: What it binds is not known. This may stem from a read error, because a much larger clone lies one nucleotide away.

Stable Graves' hyperthyroidism denoted no ophthalmopathy progression over 18 months. In patients aged 18 to 65, hyperthyroidism was newly diagnosed, with duration under 2 months. Study conclusions and caveats: The model anticipated ophthalmopathy a median around 6 months pre-onset.

TCR beta CDR3 regions were amplified from RNA. Carried out on the TCR CDR3, a first-round RT-PCR used the HTBI primer set. One entry per CDR3 protein, called by TCRdb with MiXCR from the multiplex PCR reads. The sample lists fewer than 350,000 distinct CDR3 sequences, around 20% occurring once. The chain uses TRBV5-1 and TRBJ1-1; D not certain. The origin of this receptor is a woman aged 45-65 years with Graves' hyperthyroidism. Material: blood. The CDR3 region has the DNA TGCGCCAGCAGCTCGGGCCGGAGATCGAACACTGAAGCTTTCTTT. Encoded protein: CASSSGRRSNTEAFF.